This entry describes one T cell receptor (beta chain). Its antigen is undetermined. 5'RACE primed at constant segments yielded TCR alpha and TCR beta cDNA libraries bearing sample barcodes and UMIs. TCRdb fed the 5' RACE reads into MiXCR, producing one record per CDR3 protein. In the table there are some 290,000 distinct CDR3 sequences, around 15% of which are singletons. These data are taken from a study of T-cell memory formation after mild COVID-19. The overall study: Largely donor-specific sequence clusters came from two donors.

Overall study findings and caveats: Contracting CD4+ clones were located mainly in CM and EM, and CD8+ clones in EMRA. Later expanders leaned CD4+, whereas day 15 to 85 contracting clones were balanced CD4/CD8.

Trimming removed 0 bases at V and 8 bases at J, with 10 bases between. CDR3 length equals 13 residues. Germline loops: CDR1 LGHNT, CDR2 FRNRAP. The sequence came from a man between 18 and 29 years old who had mild COVID-19 (a few samples of this study predate the infection). Cell type and time point are not known. Material for sequencing was PBMCs or a T cell subset sorted from them (not recorded which). The chain has TRBV12-5 and TRBJ1-2; D uncertain. This chain's CDR3 is CASGLVPAGGYTF. The CDR3 DNA reads as TGTGCTAGTGGTTTGGTACCAGCCGGAGGCTACACCTTC.